This T cell receptor beta chain stems from a study of technical replicates of blood from a few donors. Produced via immunoSEQ multiplex PCR; TCRdb's table is partial and in-frame only. Of about 78,000 clones in the sample, over 90% were seen once. CDR3 size: 18 residues. Germline trimming cut 1 base from V and 8 bases from J; bases unmatched to any gene: 17. Germline CDR1 reads SQVTM; CDR2 reads ANQGSEA. The sequenced sample was T cells isolated from PBMCs. This chain uses TRBV29-1 with TRBJ2-1, with TRBD2 identical over 10 bases. The sequence derives from a human donor in good health. This CDR3 reads CSVEVIVESGRDWDEQFF. The CDR3 DNA sequence: TGCAGCGTTGAAGTCATCGTCGAGAGCGGGAGGGACTGGGATGAGCAGTTCTTC.